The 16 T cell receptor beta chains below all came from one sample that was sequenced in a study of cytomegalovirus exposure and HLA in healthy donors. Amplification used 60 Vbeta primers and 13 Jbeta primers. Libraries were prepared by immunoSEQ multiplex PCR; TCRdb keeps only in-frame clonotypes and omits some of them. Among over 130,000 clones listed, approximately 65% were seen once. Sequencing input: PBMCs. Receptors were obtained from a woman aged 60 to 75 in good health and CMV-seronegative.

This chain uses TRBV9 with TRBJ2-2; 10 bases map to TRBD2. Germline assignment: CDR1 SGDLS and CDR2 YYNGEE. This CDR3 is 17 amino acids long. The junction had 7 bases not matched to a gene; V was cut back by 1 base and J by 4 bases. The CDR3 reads CASSVLSGRAATGELFF. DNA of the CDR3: TGTGCCAGCAGCGTACTAAGCGGGAGGGCCGCCACCGGGGAGCTGTTTTTT.

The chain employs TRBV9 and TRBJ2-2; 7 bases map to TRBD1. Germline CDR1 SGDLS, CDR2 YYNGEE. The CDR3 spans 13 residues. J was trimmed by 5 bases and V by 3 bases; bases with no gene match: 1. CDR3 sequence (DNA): TGTGCCAGCAGCGCGGGACAGACCGGGGAGCTGTTTTTT. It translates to CASSAGQTGELFF.

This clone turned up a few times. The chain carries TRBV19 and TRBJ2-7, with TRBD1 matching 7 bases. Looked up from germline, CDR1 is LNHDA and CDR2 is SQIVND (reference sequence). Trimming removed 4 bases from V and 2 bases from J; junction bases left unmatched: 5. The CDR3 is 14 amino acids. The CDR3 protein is CASSTGTVPYEQYF. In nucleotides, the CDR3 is TGTGCCAGTAGTACCGGGACAGTCCCCTACGAGCAGTACTTC. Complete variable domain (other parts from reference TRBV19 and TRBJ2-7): DGGITQSPKYLFRKEGQNVTLSCEQNLNHDAMYWYRQDPGQGLRLIYYSQIVNDFQKGDIAEGYSVSREKKESFPLTVTSAQKNPTAFYLCASSTGTVPYEQYFGPGTRLTVT.

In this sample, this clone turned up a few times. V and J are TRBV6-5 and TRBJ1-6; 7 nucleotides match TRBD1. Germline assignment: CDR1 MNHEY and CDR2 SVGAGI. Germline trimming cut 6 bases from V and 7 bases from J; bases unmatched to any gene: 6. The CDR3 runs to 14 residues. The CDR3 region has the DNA TGTGCCAGCAGGAGACAGGGAATCAATTCACCCCTCCACTTT. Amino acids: CASRRQGINSPLHF.

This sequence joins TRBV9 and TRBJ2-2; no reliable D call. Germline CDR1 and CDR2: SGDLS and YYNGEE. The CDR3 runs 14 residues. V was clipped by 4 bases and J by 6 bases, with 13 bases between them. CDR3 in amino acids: CASSPNTAAGELFF. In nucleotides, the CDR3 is TGTGCCAGCAGCCCGAACACCGCGGCCGGGGAGCTGTTTTTT. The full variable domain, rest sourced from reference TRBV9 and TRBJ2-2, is DSGVTQTPKHLITATGQRVTLRCSPRSGDLSVYWYQQSLDQGLQFLIQYYNGEERAKGNILERFSAQQFPDLHSELNLSSLELGDSALYFCASSPNTAAGELFFGEGSRLTVL.

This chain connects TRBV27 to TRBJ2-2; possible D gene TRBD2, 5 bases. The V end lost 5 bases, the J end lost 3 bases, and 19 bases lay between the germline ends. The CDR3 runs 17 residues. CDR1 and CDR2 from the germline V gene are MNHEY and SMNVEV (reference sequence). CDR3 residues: CASSPLGSRVYTGELFF. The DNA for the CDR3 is TGTGCCAGCAGTCCCTTGGGGAGTCGAGTTTACACCGGGGAGCTGTTTTTT.

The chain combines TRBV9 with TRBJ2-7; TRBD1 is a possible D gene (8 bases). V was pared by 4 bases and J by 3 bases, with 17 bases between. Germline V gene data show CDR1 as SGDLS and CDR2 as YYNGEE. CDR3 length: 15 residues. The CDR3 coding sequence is TGTGCCAGCAGCCCGGGGGGCACAGGGGGCTACGAGCAGTACTTC. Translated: CASSPGGTGGYEQYF.

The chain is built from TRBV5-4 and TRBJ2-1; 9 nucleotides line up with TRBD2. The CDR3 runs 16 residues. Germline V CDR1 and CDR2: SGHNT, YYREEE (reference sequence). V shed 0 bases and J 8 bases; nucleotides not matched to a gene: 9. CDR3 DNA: TGTGCCAGCAGCTTGGGGGGTAGCGGGGGTAACTATGAGCAGTTCTTC. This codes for CASSLGGSGGNYEQFF. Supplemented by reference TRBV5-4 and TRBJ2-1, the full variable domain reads ETGVTQSPTHLIKTRGQQVTLRCSSQSGHNTVSWYQQALGQGPQFIFQYYREEENGRGNFPPRFSGLQFPNYSSELNVNALELDDSALYLCASSLGGSGGNYEQFFGPGTRLTVL.

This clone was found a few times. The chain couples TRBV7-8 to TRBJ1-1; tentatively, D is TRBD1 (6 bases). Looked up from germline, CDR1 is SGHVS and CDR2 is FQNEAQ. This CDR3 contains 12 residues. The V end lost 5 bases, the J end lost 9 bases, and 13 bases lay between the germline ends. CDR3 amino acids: CASSQGQRQAFF. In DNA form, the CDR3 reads TGTGCCAGCAGCCAAGGACAGCGCCAAGCTTTCTTT.

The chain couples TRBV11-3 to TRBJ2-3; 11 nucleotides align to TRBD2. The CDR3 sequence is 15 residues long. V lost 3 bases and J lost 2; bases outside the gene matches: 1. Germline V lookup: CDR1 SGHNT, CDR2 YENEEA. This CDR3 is CASSFSGGVTDTQYF. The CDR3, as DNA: TGTGCCAGCAGCTTTAGCGGGGGGGTCACAGATACGCAGTATTTT.

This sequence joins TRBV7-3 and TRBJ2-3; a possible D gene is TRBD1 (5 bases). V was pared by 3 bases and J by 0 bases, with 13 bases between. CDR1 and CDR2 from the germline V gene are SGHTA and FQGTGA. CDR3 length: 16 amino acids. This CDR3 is CASSFYPGHSTDTQYF. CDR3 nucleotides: TGTGCCAGCAGCTTTTACCCCGGACACAGCACAGATACGCAGTATTTT.

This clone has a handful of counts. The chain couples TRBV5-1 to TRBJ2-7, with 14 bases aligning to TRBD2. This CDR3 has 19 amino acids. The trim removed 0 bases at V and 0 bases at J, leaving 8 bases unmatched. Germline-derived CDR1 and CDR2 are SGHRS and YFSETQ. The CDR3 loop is CASSLEGLAGDPLSYEQYF. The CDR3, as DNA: TGCGCCAGCAGCTTGGAGGGACTAGCGGGAGACCCCCTCTCCTACGAGCAGTACTTC.

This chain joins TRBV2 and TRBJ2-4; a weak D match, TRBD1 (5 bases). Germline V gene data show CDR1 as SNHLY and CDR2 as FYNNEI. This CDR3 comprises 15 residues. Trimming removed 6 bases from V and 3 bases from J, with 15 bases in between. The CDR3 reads CASSAGWVVKNIQYF. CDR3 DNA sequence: TGTGCCAGCAGCGCAGGGTGGGTGGTCAAAAACATTCAGTACTTC.

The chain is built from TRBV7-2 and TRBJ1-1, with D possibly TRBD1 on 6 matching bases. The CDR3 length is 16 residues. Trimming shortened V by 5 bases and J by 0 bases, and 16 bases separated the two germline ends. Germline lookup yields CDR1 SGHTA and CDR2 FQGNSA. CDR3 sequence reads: CASSMRQAAMNTEAFF. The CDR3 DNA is TGTGCCAGCAGCATGAGACAGGCAGCAATGAACACTGAAGCTTTCTTT.

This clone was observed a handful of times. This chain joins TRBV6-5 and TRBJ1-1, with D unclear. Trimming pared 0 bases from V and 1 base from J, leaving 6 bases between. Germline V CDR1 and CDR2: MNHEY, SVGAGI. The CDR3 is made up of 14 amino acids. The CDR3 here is CASSYSPGNTEAFF. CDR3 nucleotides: TGTGCCAGCAGTTACTCGCCAGGGAACACTGAAGCTTTCTTT.

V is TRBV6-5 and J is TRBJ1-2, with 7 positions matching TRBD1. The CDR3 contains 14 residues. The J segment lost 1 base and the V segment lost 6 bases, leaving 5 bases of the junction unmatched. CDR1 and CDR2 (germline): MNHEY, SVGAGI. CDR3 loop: CASSRTGVNYGYTF. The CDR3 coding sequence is TGTGCCAGCAGCCGGACAGGAGTTAACTATGGCTACACCTTC.